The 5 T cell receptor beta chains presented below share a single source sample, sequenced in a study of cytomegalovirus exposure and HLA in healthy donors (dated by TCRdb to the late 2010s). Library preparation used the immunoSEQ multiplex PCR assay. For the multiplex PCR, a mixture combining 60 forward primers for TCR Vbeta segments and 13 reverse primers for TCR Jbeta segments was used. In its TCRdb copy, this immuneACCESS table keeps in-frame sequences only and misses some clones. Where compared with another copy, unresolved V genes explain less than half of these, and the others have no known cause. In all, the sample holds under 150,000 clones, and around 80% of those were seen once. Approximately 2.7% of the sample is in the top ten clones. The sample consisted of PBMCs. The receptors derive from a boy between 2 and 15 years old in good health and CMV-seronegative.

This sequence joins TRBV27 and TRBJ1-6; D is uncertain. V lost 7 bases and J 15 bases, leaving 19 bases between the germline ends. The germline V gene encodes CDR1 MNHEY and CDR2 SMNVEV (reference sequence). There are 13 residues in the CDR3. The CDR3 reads CASTVKFLGDLHF. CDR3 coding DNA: TGTGCCAGCACCGTAAAATTTCTCGGGGACCTCCACTTT.

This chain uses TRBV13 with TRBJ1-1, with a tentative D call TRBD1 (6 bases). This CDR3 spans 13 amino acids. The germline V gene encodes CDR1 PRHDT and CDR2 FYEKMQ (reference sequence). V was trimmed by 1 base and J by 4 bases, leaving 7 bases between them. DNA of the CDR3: TGTGCCAGCAGCTTAGAAGGGGGCACTGAAGCTTTCTTT. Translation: CASSLEGGTEAFF.

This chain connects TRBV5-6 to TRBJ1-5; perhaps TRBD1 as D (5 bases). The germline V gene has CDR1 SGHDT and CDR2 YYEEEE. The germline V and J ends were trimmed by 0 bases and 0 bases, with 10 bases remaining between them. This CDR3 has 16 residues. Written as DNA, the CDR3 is TGTGCCAGCAGCTTGGTGGGGGACTATAGCAATCAGCCCCAGCATTTT. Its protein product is CASSLVGDYSNQPQHF.

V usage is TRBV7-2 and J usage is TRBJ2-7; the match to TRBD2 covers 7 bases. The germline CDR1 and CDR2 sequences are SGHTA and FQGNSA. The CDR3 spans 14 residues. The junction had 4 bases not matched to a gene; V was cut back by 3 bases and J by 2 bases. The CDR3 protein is CASSLASGAYEQYF. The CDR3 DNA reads TGTGCCAGCAGCTTGGCTAGCGGAGCCTACGAGCAGTACTTC.

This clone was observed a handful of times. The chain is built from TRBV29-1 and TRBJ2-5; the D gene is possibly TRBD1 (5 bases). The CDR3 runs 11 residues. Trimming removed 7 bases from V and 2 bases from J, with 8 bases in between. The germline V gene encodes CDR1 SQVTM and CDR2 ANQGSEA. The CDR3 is CSGDRQETQYF. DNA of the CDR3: TGCAGCGGCGACAGACAAGAGACCCAGTACTTC.